This T cell receptor beta chain was sequenced for a study of T cell responses to AZD1222 COVID-19 vaccine. The method was immunoSEQ multiplex PCR; TCRdb's version includes in-frame clones alone and lacks a portion of them. The sample yields approximately 170,000 clones, approximately 89% seen once. General study findings and limits: Unmutated variant regions are reportedly targeted by nearly half of spike-specific TCRs. Repertoire sampling happened only post peak T cell response. The span of vaccine-associated CD4 TCRs extended across spike, with dominance at 160-218 and 743-854. The donors showed a predominance of white British ancestry and of females, with possible underestimation of clonal diversity.

Remarks on this clone: The target antigen is unknown.

This CDR3 has 14 residues. Germline V gene data show CDR1 as KGHSH and CDR2 as LQKENI. V was clipped by 9 bases and J by 3 bases; unmatched bases: 10. This TCR came from an adult in good health. The specimen comprised peripheral blood, sampled on day 0 of AZD1222 vaccination. V is TRBV18 and J is TRBJ1-1; 7 bases fit TRBD1. CDR3 bases: TGTGCCAGTCGACATACCAGGGGGGACACTGAAGCTTTCTTT. It codes for CASRHTRGDTEAFF.